A single TCR beta chain is shown here with its context. Its cognate antigen is unknown. This sample was included in a study of T cells expressing NK-cell markers. Across the whole study: Repertoire data for TCR beta were derived from sorted T cells (CD3+CD56+NKG2C+, CD3+CD56+NKG2C- and CD3+CD56-NKG2C+).

After re-calling the 5' RACE reads, TCRdb lists one entry per CDR3 protein, DNA absent. The repertoire table contains about 150,000 distinct CDR3 sequences. Findings of the study overall: Also leading the CD3+CD56-NKG2C+ fraction in a handful of donors were these clonotypes. Unclear, still, was the HCMV specificity of the expanded NKG2C+ T cell clones.

CDR1 and CDR2 from the germline V gene are LNHDA and SQIVND (reference sequence). This CDR3 has 15 amino acids. The rearrangement uses TRBV19 and TRBJ1-5. The TCR originated in a woman aged 50 to 60 in good health. Sequencing input: blood T cells: a sorted CD56 or NKG2C T cell subset, CD4+ or CD8+ T cells, or bulk PBMC T cells (not recorded which). This chain's CDR3 is CASSTSRYSNQPQHF.